The 26 T cell receptor beta chains given below trace back to one sample, sequenced in a study of human T cells and chemical hapten exposure. As to time point: pre-sensitization, week 0. Documented treatment: therapeutic diphenylcyclopropenone sensitization with weekly scalp DPC. Using its own MiXCR run on the RACE reads, TCRdb lists one record per CDR3 protein. Among 350,000 to 450,000 distinct CDR3 sequences listed, approximately 5.1% were seen once. This specimen consisted of whole blood, obtained in connection with sensitization to the hapten diphenylcyclopropenone (DPC). These receptors came from a woman in her forties or fifties with alopecia areata. Some clones in this sample may be carry-over from other donors' samples.

There are many counts of this clonotype. This chain links TRBV5-1 with TRBJ2-3, with D perhaps being TRBD1 or TRBD2 (5 bases each). The CDR3 length is 13 residues. Germline V gene sequence: CDR1 SGHRS, CDR2 YFSETQ. Trimming took off 4 bases at V and 5 bases at J, with 11 bases between the two ends. Here the CDR3 reads CASSPGTIDTQYF. As DNA, the CDR3 is TGCGCCAGCAGCCCTGGGACGATAGATACGCAGTATTTT.

Only a few counts were recorded for this clonotype. The chain couples TRBV7-2 to TRBJ1-1; D is perhaps TRBD1 (6 bases). Germline CDR1 SGHTA, CDR2 FQGNSA. V was trimmed by 9 bases and J by 1 base, leaving 18 bases between them. The CDR3 has 15 amino acids. Here the CDR3 reads CASGSGALSNTEAFF. The DNA for the CDR3 is TGTGCCAGTGGATCAGGGGCCCTTTCGAACACTGAAGCTTTCTTT.

Remarks on this clonotype: A clone one base away is much larger, so this may be a read error. CDR3 loop: CASSRDIPSPPHF. The CDR3 nucleotides are TGCGCCAGCAGTAGGGATATTCCCTCACCCCCCCACTTT. This rearrangement joins TRBV5-1 to TRBJ1-6; D is unclear. Germline loops: CDR1 SGHRS, CDR2 YFSETQ. This CDR3 is built from 13 residues.

Ten or more counts support this clonotype. This chain's CDR3 is CSVEENPGTGPGDTQYF. In DNA form, the CDR3 reads TGCAGCGTTGAAGAAAATCCCGGGACAGGCCCCGGGGATACGCAGTATTTT. The chain uses TRBV29-1 and TRBJ2-3; TRBD1 matches 8 bases. Germline assignment: CDR1 SQVTM and CDR2 ANQGSEA. V lost 0 bases, J lost 6 bases, and 14 bases stayed unmatched. The CDR3 sequence is 17 residues long.

This clonotype showed up just a few times. The rearrangement joins TRBV20-1 to TRBJ1-2; D unclear. The CDR3 has 14 residues. Germline V lookup: CDR1 DFQATT, CDR2 SNEGSKA (reference sequence). V was cut by 3 bases and J by 7 bases, with 18 bases left in between. CDR3 region: CSARRSTTVAGYTF. CDR3 coding DNA: TGCAGTGCTAGGCGTTCAACCACCGTGGCTGGCTACACCTTC.

This clonotype appeared a few times. The gene calls are TRBV6-6 and TRBJ2-1; possibly TRBD1 for D (7 bases). The CDR3 length is 15 residues. Germline V gene sequence: CDR1 MNHNY, CDR2 SVGAGI (reference sequence). The germline V and J ends were trimmed by 5 bases and 5 bases, with 16 bases remaining between them. The CDR3 DNA sequence: TGTGCCAGCAGTGCGGGGACAGCTTCGCACAATGAGCAGTTCTTC. Its protein product is CASSAGTASHNEQFF.

V and J are TRBV12-3 or TRBV12-4 and TRBJ1-1; D not certain. This CDR3 is built from 11 residues. V was clipped by 5 bases and J by 9 bases, with 10 bases between them. As DNA, the CDR3 is TGTGCCAGCAGTCTACCTCCTAAAGCTTTCTTT. Translation: CASSLPPKAFF.

This clonotype was seen a few times. V and J are TRBV12-3 or TRBV12-4 and TRBJ1-2, with TRBD1 matching 7 bases. V lost 4 bases, J lost 3 bases, and 8 bases stayed unmatched. The CDR3 has 15 residues. CDR3 nucleotides: TGTGCCAGCAGTTGGGGACAGCCAGAGGACTATGGCTACACCTTC. Translation gives CASSWGQPEDYGYTF.

This clonotype showed up just a few times. V is TRBV6-1 and J is TRBJ1-6; D perhaps matches TRBD1 (5 bases). Trimming took off 2 bases at V and 10 bases at J, with 15 bases between the two ends. In germline, CDR1 is MNHNS, CDR2 SASEGT. This CDR3 contains 15 residues. Here the CDR3 DNA reads TGTGCCAGCAGTGAATTTAAGGGGAGAGGCTCACCCCTCCACTTT. Translation: CASSEFKGRGSPLHF.

This clonotype was recorded at least ten times. J is TRBJ1-6 and V is TRBV9, with D unresolved. The germline V and J ends were trimmed by 2 bases and 8 bases, with 14 bases remaining between them. The CDR3 length is 15 residues. Germline CDR1 SGDLS, CDR2 YYNGEE. CDR3 nucleotide sequence: TGTGCCAGCAGCGTTAGAGGGCCTGGGGATTCACCCCTCCACTTT. Translated, it gives CASSVRGPGDSPLHF.

This chain uses TRBV4-2 with TRBJ2-7, with a tentative D call TRBD2 (5 bases). This CDR3 is 15 amino acids long. V lost 0 bases and J lost 2, with 11 bases in between. Germline V gene sequence: CDR1 LGHNA, CDR2 YNFKEQ. CDR3 protein: CASSQDRRTAYEQYF. The DNA for the CDR3 is TGTGCCAGCAGCCAAGATAGGAGGACTGCCTACGAGCAGTACTTC.

This clonotype was seen repeatedly, ten times or more. This sequence joins TRBV7-2 and TRBJ2-1, with D possibly being TRBD1 or TRBD2 (6 bases each). There are 15 residues in the CDR3. In germline, CDR1 is SGHTA, CDR2 FQGNSA. The V end was cut by 6 bases, the J end by 9 bases, with 21 bases between. For the CDR3, the DNA is TGTGCCAGCAGTAAAGGGCAACCCGGGGGCGGTGAGCAGTTCTTC. Protein: CASSKGQPGGGEQFF.

This clonotype showed up many times. This chain uses TRBV12-3 or TRBV12-4 with TRBJ2-3; no reliable D call. The CDR3 spans 16 residues. V lost 10 bases, J lost 0 bases, and 20 bases lay in between. The CDR3 DNA sequence: TGTGCCATCACATCTCTCGCGGATATTAGCACAGATACGCAGTATTTT. This gives the protein CAITSLADISTDTQYF.

CDR3 DNA: TGTGCCAGCAGCCAAGAGGGGTCTGCCTACGAGCAGTACTTC. This codes for CASSQEGSAYEQYF. This chain links TRBV3-1 with TRBJ2-7; D is ambiguous. This CDR3 region has 14 residues. Deletions cut 0 bases from V and 2 bases from J, with 8 bases between. CDR1 and CDR2 (germline): LGHDT, YNNKEL (reference sequence).

CDR3 DNA sequence: TGTGCCAGCAGTGTGGACGGACCGAACACTGAAGCTTTCTTT. Its protein product is CASSVDGPNTEAFF. This rearrangement joins TRBV27 to TRBJ1-1; D is unclear. The CDR3 has 14 residues. Germline lookup yields CDR1 MNHEY and CDR2 SMNVEV (reference sequence). The ends were cut back, 5 bases at V and 1 base at J, with 11 bases in the middle.

Many counts were recorded for this clonotype. CDR3 in amino acids: CSVGDYTGELFF. In nucleotides, the CDR3 is TGCAGCGTTGGAGACTACACCGGGGAGCTGTTTTTT. The chain recombines TRBV29-1 with TRBJ2-2; D remains unclear. Germline lookup yields CDR1 SQVTM and CDR2 ANQGSEA. The ends were cut back, 4 bases at V and 3 bases at J, with 6 bases in the middle. The CDR3 length is 12 residues.

V and J are TRBV5-1 and TRBJ2-5; 9 bases agree with TRBD1. V gave up 4 bases and J gave up 2 bases; unmatched junction bases: 6. Germline values: CDR1 SGHRS, CDR2 YFSETQ. This CDR3 comprises 15 residues. The CDR3 protein is CASSRGQGGQETQYF. The CDR3 region has the DNA TGCGCCAGCAGCCGGGGACAGGGAGGGCAAGAGACCCAGTACTTC.

This clonotype was observed many times. This chain links TRBV5-1 with TRBJ2-1; maybe TRBD2 (5 bases). The germline V gene has CDR1 SGHRS and CDR2 YFSETQ. The V gene lost 4 bases and the J gene lost 8 bases, with 16 bases spanning the gap. The CDR3 has 14 amino acids. CDR3: CASSLGVGRDEQFF. The CDR3 nucleotides read TGCGCCAGCAGCCTCGGGGTCGGAAGGGATGAGCAGTTCTTC.

The V call is TRBV20-1, the J call TRBJ2-7, with 8 bases matching TRBD2. J lost 2 bases, V lost 0 bases, and 9 bases had no gene match. Germline CDR1 is DFQATT and CDR2 is SNEGSKA (reference sequence). The CDR3 is 16 residues long. CDR3 nucleotides: TGCAGTGCTAGAGATCCCCGCGGGAGGACCGCCTACGAGCAGTACTTC. It encodes CSARDPRGRTAYEQYF.

This clonotype was counted ten times or more. V gene TRBV2 combines with J gene TRBJ1-1; tentative D call: TRBD1 (5 bases). This CDR3 contains 13 residues. The V end lost 4 bases, the J end lost 1 base, and 7 bases lay between the germline ends. Germline CDR1 SNHLY, CDR2 FYNNEI. The CDR3 nucleotides are TGTGCCAGCAGTGTTGGGACGAACACTGAAGCTTTCTTT. Its translation is CASSVGTNTEAFF.

This clonotype was counted at least ten times. The chain carries TRBV4-1 and TRBJ2-3; 8 nucleotides align to TRBD1. V lost 3 bases to trimming and J lost 0 bases; unmatched junction nucleotides: 2. Per the germline V gene, CDR1 is MGHRA and CDR2 is YSYEKL. The CDR3 is 15 residues long. The CDR3 spells CASSQGTGSTDTQYF. Here the CDR3 DNA reads TGCGCCAGCAGCCAGGGGACAGGCAGCACAGATACGCAGTATTTT.

There are a few counts of this clonotype. The J gene is TRBJ1-2, the V gene TRBV20-1; D might be TRBD1 (5 bases). The V gene lost 3 bases and the J gene lost 4 bases, with 12 bases spanning the gap. CDR1 and CDR2 from the germline V gene are DFQATT and SNEGSKA (reference sequence). The CDR3 covers 13 residues. This CDR3 reads CSASHRRGYGYTF. As DNA, the CDR3 is TGCAGTGCTAGCCACAGGAGAGGCTATGGCTACACCTTC.

At least ten counts were recorded for this clonotype. The chain has TRBV3-1 and TRBJ2-3, with D perhaps matching TRBD2 (6 bases). Looked up from germline, CDR1 is LGHDT and CDR2 is YNNKEL (reference sequence). This CDR3 is 13 amino acids long. V lost 4 bases and J 3 bases, leaving 8 bases between the germline ends. The CDR3 region is CASSLRETDTQYF. CDR3 in DNA: TGTGCCAGCAGCCTCCGGGAGACAGATACGCAGTATTTT.

The table lists this clonotype with a few counts. This sequence joins TRBV14 and TRBJ2-3; D is perhaps TRBD2 (6 bases). Looked up from germline, CDR1 is SGHDN and CDR2 is FVKESK. The length of the CDR3 is 17 residues. Deletions cut 4 bases from V and 0 bases from J, with 17 bases between. In DNA form, the CDR3 reads TGTGCCAGCAGCCTAGCTAGTCCGGGAGTGAGCACAGATACGCAGTATTTT. It translates to CASSLASPGVSTDTQYF.

This rearrangement joins TRBV2 to TRBJ2-3, with D maybe TRBD1 (5 bases). Trimming stripped 8 bases from V and 6 bases from J, with 12 bases between. CDR3 size: 12 residues. Germline V CDR1 and CDR2: SNHLY, FYNNEI. CDR3 sequence reads: CASWGGADTQYF. The CDR3 DNA reads as TGTGCCAGCTGGGGCGGCGCGGATACGCAGTATTTT.

This clonotype was seen many times. This sequence joins TRBV7-9 and TRBJ2-5; 8 bases fit TRBD1. The J segment lost 5 bases and the V segment lost 4 bases, leaving 12 bases of the junction unmatched. Germline assignment: CDR1 SEHNR and CDR2 FQNEAQ (reference sequence). The CDR3 contains 16 residues. CDR3: CASSSIIPDRGETQYF. In nucleotides, the CDR3 is TGTGCCAGCAGCTCCATTATTCCCGACAGGGGTGAGACCCAGTACTTC.